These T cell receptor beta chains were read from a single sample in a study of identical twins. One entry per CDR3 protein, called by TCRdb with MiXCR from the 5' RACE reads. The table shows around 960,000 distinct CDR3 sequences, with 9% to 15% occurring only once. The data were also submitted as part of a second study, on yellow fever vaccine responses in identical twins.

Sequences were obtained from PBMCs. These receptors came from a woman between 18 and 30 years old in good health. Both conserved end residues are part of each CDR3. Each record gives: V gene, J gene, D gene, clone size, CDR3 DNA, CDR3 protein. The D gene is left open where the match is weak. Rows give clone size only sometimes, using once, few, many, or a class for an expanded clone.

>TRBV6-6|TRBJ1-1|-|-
TGTGCCAGCAGTTATTATGGAGCGGGAGAAGCTTTCTTT
CASSYYGAGEAFF
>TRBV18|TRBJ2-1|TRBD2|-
TGTGCCAGCTCACCACAACGGGGGGTGTTGGATGAGCAGTTCTTC
CASSPQRGVLDEQFF
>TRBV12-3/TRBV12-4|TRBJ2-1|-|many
TGTGCCAGCAGTTTATTCGGGAATGAGCAGTTCTTC
CASSLFGNEQFF
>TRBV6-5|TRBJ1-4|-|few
TGTGCCAGCAGGTTCCATGAAAAACTGTTTTTT
CASRFHEKLFF
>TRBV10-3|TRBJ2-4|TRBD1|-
TGTGCCATCAGTGCCGGGGACAGGGTAGCCAAAAACATTCAGTACTTC
CAISAGDRVAKNIQYF
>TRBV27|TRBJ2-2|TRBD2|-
TGTGCCAGAGAGACTAGCGGGAGGGTCCGGGAGCTGTTTTTT
CARETSGRVRELFF
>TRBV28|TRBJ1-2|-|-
TGTGCCAGCACTCCACAAACGCGTGCAGGGGTTGGCTATGGCTACACCTTC
CASTPQTRAGVGYGYTF
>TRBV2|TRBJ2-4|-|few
TGTGCCAGCAGTGAATGGGGAGTGGGGGAAAACATTCAGTACTTC
CASSEWGVGENIQYF
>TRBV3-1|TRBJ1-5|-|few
TGTGCCAGCAGCCAAGACAACAATCAGCCCCAGCATTTT
CASSQDNNQPQHF
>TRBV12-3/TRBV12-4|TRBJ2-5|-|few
TGTGCCAGCAGTCTACGGGGGCCCTCCGGGGAGACCCAGTACTTC
CASSLRGPSGETQYF
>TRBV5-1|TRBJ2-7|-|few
TGCGCCAGCAGCTTGGAGGTGACTCCCTACGAGCAGTACTTC
CASSLEVTPYEQYF
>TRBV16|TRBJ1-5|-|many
TGTGCCAGCAGCCAATCGGGGTACCAGCCCCAGCATTTT
CASSQSGYQPQHF
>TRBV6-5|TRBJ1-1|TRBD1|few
TGTGCCAGCAGTTACTCGATTGGGACAGGTAGCACTGAAGCTTTCTTT
CASSYSIGTGSTEAFF
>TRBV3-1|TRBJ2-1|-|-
TGTGCCAGCAGCCTCCTAGCGTATTACAATGAGCAGTTCTTC
CASSLLAYYNEQFF
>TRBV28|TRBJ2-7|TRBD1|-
TGTGCCAGCGCAGGGGGCATGGGGGCCGCCTACGAGCAGTACTTC
CASAGGMGAAYEQYF
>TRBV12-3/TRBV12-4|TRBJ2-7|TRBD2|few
TGTGCCAGCAGCAAACTAGCGGCGAGGTCCTACGAGCAGTACTTC
CASSKLAARSYEQYF
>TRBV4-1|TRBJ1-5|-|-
TGCGCCAGCAGCCAAGCCGGGACACCTAATCAGCCCCAGCATTTT
CASSQAGTPNQPQHF
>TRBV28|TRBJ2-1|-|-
TGTGCCAGCAGTGCCGGGACAACCTACAATGAGCAGTTCTTC
CASSAGTTYNEQFF
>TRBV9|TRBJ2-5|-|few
TGTGCCAGCAGCGTAGCTTTACGGGGGGCAGACCAAGAGACCCAGTACTTC
CASSVALRGADQETQYF
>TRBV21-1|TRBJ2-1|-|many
TGTGCCAGCAGTCCTATGGTAGCGGGAGCGTACAATGAGCAGTTCTTC
CASSPMVAGAYNEQFF
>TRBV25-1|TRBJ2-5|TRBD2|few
TGTGCCAGCAGCACTAGCGCTCAAGAGACCCAGTACTTC
CASSTSAQETQYF
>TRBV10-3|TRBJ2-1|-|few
TGTGCCATCCGTCCCGCGGGGAGCTCCTACAATGAGCAGTTCTTC
CAIRPAGSSYNEQFF
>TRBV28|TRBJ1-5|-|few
TGTGCCAGCCGAGGTGGGACGGATCACAATCAGCCCCAGCATTTT
CASRGGTDHNQPQHF
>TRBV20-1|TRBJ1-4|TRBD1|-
TGCAGTGCTAGAAGACAGGGGGACGAAAAACTGTTTTTT
CSARRQGDEKLFF
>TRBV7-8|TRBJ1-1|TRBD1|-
TGTGCCAGCAGCTTAGCGCCGGGACAGATGAACACTGAAGCTTTCTTT
CASSLAPGQMNTEAFF
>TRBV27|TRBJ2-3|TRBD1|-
TGTGCCAGCAGTTTAATCAGACAGGGTTATGGAGATACGCAGTATTTT
CASSLIRQGYGDTQYF
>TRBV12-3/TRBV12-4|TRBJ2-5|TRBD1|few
TGTGCCAGCAGTCCCGCCGGGACAGGTTGGCAAGAGACCCAGTACTTC
CASSPAGTGWQETQYF
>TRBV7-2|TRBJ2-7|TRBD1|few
TGTGCCAGCAGTCGGACAGGGGGTTTGCTATCCTACGAGCAGTACTTC
CASSRTGGLLSYEQYF
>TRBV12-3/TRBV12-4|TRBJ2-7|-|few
TGTGCCAGCAGTTTAAAGGCAGCCTACGAGCAGTACTTC
CASSLKAAYEQYF
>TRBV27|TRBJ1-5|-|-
TGTGCCAGCGGGTCCCGCGGCGGGGCTAGCAATCAGCCCCAGCATTTT
CASGSRGGASNQPQHF
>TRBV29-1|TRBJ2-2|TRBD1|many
TGCAGCGTTGACAGGGGGCGTCCCGGGGAGCTGTTTTTT
CSVDRGRPGELFF
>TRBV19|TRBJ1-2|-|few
TGTGCCACCTCAGGGTCTGGCTACACCTTC
CATSGSGYTF
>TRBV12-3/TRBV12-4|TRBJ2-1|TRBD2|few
TGTGCCAGCAGTTTTTCTAGCGGGGGTTCGCAGTTCTTC
CASSFSSGGSQFF
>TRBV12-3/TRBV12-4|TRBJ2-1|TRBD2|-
TGTGCCAGCAGTTTAAGAGGTAGCGGGGGTGGCTCCTACAATGAGCAGTTCTTC
CASSLRGSGGGSYNEQFF
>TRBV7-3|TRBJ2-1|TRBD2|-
TGTGCCAGCAGCTTCCACGGGACTAGCGGGAGTGAGAATGAGCAGTTCTTC
CASSFHGTSGSENEQFF
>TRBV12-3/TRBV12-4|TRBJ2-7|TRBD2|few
TGTGCCAGCAGTTTTAGGACTAGCGGGAGTTACGAGCAGTACTTC
CASSFRTSGSYEQYF
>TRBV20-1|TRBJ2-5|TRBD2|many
TGCAGTGCTAGATACCCCTCCGGACTAGCGGAGACCTTCGGGGAGACCCAGTACTTC
CSARYPSGLAETFGETQYF
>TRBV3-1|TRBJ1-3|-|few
TGTGCCAGCAGCCAAGGCGGCGAAGGTGGAAACACCATATATTTT
CASSQGGEGGNTIYF
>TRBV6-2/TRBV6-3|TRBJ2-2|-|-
TGTGCCAGCAGTTACGGAACACGGTTGAACACCGGGGAGCTGTTTTTT
CASSYGTRLNTGELFF
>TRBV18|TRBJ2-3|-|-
TGTGCCAGCTCACCATCTTCCGCCACGCAGTATTTT
CASSPSSATQYF
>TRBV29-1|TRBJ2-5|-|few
TGCAGCGCAGCGACAGGCACGGAGACCCAGTACTTC
CSAATGTETQYF
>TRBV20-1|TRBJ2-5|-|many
TGCAGTGCTAGTCGCTTGTCCGGGCCCCAGTACTTC
CSASRLSGPQYF
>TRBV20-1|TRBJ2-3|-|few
TGCAGTGCTCCTCCCGGACCCGCGGATACGCAGTATTTT
CSAPPGPADTQYF
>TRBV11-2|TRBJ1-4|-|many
TGTGCCAGCAGCTTGGAAACCTCCGAAAAACTGTTTTTT
CASSLETSEKLFF
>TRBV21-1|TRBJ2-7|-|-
TGTGCCAGGGGTGGCAGGCCTACCTACGAGCAGTACTTC
CARGGRPTYEQYF
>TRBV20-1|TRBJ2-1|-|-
TGCAGTGCCACGAGGCAGGGGGAGGATTACAATGAGCAGTTCTTC
CSATRQGEDYNEQFF
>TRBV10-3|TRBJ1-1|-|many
TGTGCCATCAGTGAGATGGGGGATACTGAAGCTTTCTTT
CAISEMGDTEAFF
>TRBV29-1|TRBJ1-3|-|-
TGCAGCGCCGAGTTGGGCGCTGGAAACACCATATATTTT
CSAELGAGNTIYF
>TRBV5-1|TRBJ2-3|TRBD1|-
TGCGCCAGCAGCTTCCCCAGACAGGGGGCAAGGAATTCTAGCACAGATACGCAGTATTTT
CASSFPRQGARNSSTDTQYF
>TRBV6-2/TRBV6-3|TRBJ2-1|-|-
TGTGCCAGCAGTCGGTCCGGGACCTACAATGAGCAGTTCTTC
CASSRSGTYNEQFF
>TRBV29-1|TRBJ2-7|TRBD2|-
TGCAGCGTTGTGGGGAGGGGTGGAGGGTCCTACGAGCAGTACTTC
CSVVGRGGGSYEQYF
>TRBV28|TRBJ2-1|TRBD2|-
TGTGCCAGCAGTCCCCAAATGGGACTAGCGAACCACAATGAGCAGTTCTTC
CASSPQMGLANHNEQFF
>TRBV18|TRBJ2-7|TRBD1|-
TGTGCCAGCTCACCAGACAGGGGACCGGCCGAGCAGTACTTC
CASSPDRGPAEQYF
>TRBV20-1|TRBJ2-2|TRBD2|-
TGCAGTGCTAGAGATTTTACTAGCGGGAGTACCGGGGAGCTGTTTTTT
CSARDFTSGSTGELFF
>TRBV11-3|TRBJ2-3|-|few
TGTGCCAGCAGCTCTCAGTCCTCGTTAGATACGCAGTATTTT
CASSSQSSLDTQYF
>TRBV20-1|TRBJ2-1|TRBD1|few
TGCAGTGCTGCGGGACAGGGCGAGAGTGAGCAGTTCTTC
CSAAGQGESEQFF
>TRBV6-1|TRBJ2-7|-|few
TGTGCCAGCACCCCCGAGAACTCCTACGAGCAGTACTTC
CASTPENSYEQYF
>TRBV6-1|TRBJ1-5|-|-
TGTGCCAGCAGTCGTGGGGAGAATCAGCCCCAGCATTTT
CASSRGENQPQHF
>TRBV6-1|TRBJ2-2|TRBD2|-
TGTGCCAGCACCCAAGCGGGAGGGCCCGGGGAGCTGTTTTTT
CASTQAGGPGELFF